This passage covers 5 T cell receptor beta chains from one sample sequenced in a study of T cells in localized non-small cell lung cancer. Clones were read by immunoSEQ multiplex PCR, and TCRdb kept only the in-frame ones, dropping some. In the table there are just over 20,000 clones, approximately 81% of which are singletons. Material: PBMCs, obtained before any cancer treatment. These receptors were taken from a woman aged 40-70 years with stage II squamous cell lung carcinoma.

This chain uses TRBV25-1 with TRBJ2-7; no reliable D call. The germline V gene has CDR1 MGHDK and CDR2 SYGVNS. V was trimmed by 4 bases and J by 5 bases, leaving 24 bases between them. This CDR3 spans 17 amino acids. The chain's CDR3 is CASSGTSLLGLLDEQYF. The CDR3 coding sequence is TGTGCCAGCAGTGGAACAAGTTTACTGGGGTTGTTGGACGAGCAGTACTTC.

This rearrangement joins TRBV4-1 to TRBJ2-7, with D uncertain. V lost 2 bases and J 2 bases, leaving 10 bases between the germline ends. Germline V gives CDR1 MGHRA, CDR2 YSYEKL. The CDR3 is made up of 14 amino acids. This CDR3 reads CASSQTSATYEQYF. The CDR3, as DNA: TGCGCCAGCAGCCAAACGTCAGCAACCTACGAGCAGTACTTC.

The chain's CDR3 is CASSQGLAENYNEQFF. The CDR3 region has the DNA TGTGCCAGCAGCCAAGGACTAGCGGAGAACTACAATGAGCAGTTCTTC. The chain employs TRBV4-2 and TRBJ2-1, with 9 bases matching TRBD2. In germline, CDR1 is LGHNA, CDR2 YNFKEQ. The CDR3 contains 16 residues. V trimming: 1 base; J trimming: 3 bases; junction bases outside the gene matches: 4.

The chain recombines TRBV5-6 with TRBJ2-1; D is unclear. V dropped 2 bases and J dropped 5 bases, with 8 bases sitting between them. The germline V gene has CDR1 SGHDT and CDR2 YYEEEE. The CDR3 is made up of 13 amino acids. The CDR3 nucleotides are TGTGCCAGCAGCTTAAACTTCAACAATGAGCAGTTCTTC. Its protein product is CASSLNFNNEQFF.

The chain combines TRBV4-3 with TRBJ1-1; D may be TRBD1 (5 bases). The CDR3 totals 13 residues. Germline V gives CDR1 LGHNA, CDR2 YSLEER. Trimming removed 4 bases at V and 3 bases at J, with 9 bases between. For the CDR3, the DNA is TGCGCCAGCAGCCGACTCAGGGACACTGAAGCTTTCTTT. This encodes CASSRLRDTEAFF.